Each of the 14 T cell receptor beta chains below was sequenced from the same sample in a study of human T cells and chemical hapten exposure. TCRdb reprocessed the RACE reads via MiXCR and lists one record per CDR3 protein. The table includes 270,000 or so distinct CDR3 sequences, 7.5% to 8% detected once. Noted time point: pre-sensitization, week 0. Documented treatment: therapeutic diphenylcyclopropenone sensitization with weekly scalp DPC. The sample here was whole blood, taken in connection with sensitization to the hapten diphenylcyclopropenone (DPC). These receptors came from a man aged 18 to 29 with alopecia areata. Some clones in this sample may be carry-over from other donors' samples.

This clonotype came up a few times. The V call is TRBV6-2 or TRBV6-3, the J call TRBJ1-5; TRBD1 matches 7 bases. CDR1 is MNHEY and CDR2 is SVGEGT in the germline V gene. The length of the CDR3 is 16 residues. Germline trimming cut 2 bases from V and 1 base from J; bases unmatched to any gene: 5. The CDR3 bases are TGTGCCAGCAGTTACGACTTCAGGGGGAGCAATCAGCCCCAGCATTTT. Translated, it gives CASSYDFRGSNQPQHF.

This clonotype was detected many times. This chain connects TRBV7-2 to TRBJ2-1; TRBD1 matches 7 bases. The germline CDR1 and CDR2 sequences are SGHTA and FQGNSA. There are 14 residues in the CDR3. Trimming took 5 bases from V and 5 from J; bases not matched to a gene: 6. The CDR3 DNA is TGTGCCAGCAGCCGTGACAGGGTTGACAATGAGCAGTTCTTC. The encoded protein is CASSRDRVDNEQFF.

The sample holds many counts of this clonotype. The DNA for the CDR3 is TGCAGCGTTGAAGATGGGGCAAGTCACGAGCAGTACGTC. Its protein product is CSVEDGASHEQYV. The genes are TRBV29-1 and TRBJ2-7, with D possibly TRBD1 on 5 matching bases. This CDR3 contains 13 residues. V gave up 0 bases and J gave up 5 bases, with 11 bases separating them. The V gene's germline CDR1 is SQVTM and CDR2 ANQGSEA.

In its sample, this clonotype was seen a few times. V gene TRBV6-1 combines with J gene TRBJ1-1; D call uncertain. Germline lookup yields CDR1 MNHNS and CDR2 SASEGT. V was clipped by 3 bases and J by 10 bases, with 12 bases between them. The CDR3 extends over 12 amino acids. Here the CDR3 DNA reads TGTGCCAGCAGTGAGACTGGGGAGGGAGCTTTCTTT. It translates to CASSETGEGAFF.

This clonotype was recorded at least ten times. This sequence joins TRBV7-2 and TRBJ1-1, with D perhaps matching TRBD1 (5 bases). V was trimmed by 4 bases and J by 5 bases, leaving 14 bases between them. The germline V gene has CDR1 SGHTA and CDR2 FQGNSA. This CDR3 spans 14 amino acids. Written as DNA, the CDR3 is TGTGCCAGCAGCTACCGGGACCTTGGAACTGAAGCTTTCTTT. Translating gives CASSYRDLGTEAFF. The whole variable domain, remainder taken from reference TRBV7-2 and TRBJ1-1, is GAGVSQSPSNKVTEKGKDVELRCDPISGHTALYWYRQSLGQGLEFLIYFQGNSAPDKSGLPSDRFSAERTGGSVSTLTIQRTQQEDSAVYLCASSYRDLGTEAFFGQGTRLTVV.

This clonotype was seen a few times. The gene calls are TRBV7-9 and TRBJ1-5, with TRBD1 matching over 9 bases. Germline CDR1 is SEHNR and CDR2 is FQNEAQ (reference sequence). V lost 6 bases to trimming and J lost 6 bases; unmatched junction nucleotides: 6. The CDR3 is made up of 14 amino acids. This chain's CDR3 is CASSSDRGSQPQHF. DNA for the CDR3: TGTGCCAGCAGTTCGGACAGGGGATCTCAGCCCCAGCATTTT.

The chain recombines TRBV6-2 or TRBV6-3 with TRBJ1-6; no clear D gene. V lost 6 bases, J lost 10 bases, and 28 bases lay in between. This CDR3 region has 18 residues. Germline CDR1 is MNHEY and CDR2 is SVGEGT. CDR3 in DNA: TGTGCCAGCAGCCCCCCGATTCGGGGTCGCCATTTCTCCTCACCCCTCCACTTT. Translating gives CASSPPIRGRHFSSPLHF.

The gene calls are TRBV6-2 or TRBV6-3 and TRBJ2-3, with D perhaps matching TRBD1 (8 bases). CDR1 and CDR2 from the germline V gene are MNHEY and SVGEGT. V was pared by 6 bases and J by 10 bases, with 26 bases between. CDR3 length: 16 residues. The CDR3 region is CASSEGQGGGWDPQYF. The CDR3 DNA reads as TGTGCCAGCAGCGAAGGACAGGGAGGGGGATGGGATCCGCAGTATTTT.

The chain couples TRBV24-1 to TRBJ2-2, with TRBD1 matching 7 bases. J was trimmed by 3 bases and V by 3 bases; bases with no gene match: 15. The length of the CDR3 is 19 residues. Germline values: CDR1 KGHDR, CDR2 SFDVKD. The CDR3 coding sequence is TGTGCCACCAGTGATGGGGAAAAGGACAGGACTTTCGACACCGGGGAGCTGTTTTTT. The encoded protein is CATSDGEKDRTFDTGELFF.

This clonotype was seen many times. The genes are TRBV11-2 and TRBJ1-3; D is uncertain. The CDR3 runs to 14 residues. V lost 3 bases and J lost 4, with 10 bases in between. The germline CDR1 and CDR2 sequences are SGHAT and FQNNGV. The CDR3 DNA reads TGTGCCAGCAGCTTTCAGGTGAAAGGAAACACCATATATTTT. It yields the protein CASSFQVKGNTIYF. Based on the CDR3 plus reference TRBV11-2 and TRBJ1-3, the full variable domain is EAGVAQSPRYKIIEKRQSVAFWCNPISGHATLYWYQQILGQGPKLLIQFQNNGVVDDSQLPKDRFSAERLKGVDSTLKIQPAKLEDSAVYLCASSFQVKGNTIYFGEGSWLTVV.

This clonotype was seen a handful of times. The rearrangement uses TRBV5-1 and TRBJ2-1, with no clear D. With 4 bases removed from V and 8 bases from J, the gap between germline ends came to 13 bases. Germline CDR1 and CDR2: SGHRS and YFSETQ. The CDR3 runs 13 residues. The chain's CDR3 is CASSPPGTYEQFF. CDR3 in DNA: TGCGCCAGCAGCCCCCCGGGTACGTATGAGCAGTTCTTC.

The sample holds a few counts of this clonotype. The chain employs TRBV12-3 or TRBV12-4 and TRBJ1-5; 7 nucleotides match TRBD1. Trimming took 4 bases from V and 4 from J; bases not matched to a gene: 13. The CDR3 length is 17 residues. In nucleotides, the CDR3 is TGTGCCAGCAGTTCCCTGGGTAAGGGGGCGGGGAATCAGCCCCAGCATTTT. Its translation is CASSSLGKGAGNQPQHF.

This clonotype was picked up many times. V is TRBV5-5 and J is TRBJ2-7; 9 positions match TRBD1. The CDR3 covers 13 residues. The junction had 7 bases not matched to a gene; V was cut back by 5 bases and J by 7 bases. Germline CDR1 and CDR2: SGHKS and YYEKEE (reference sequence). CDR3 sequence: CASSTGTGREQYF. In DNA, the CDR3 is TGTGCCAGCAGTACCGGGACAGGGCGGGAGCAGTACTTC.

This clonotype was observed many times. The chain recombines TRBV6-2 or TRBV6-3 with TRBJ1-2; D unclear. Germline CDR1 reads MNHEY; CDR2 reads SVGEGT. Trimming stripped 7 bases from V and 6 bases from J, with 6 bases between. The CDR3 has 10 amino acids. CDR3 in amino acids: CASNQNGYTF. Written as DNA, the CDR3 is TGTGCCAGCAATCAAAATGGCTACACCTTC.